A single T cell receptor (beta chain) is shown here with its context. Source study methods: Counts of nucleated cells, estimated from reference gene primer amplification, were obtained. Only in-frame clones appear in the TCRdb table, and some are missing; sequencing was by immunoSEQ multiplex PCR. That table supplies the V and J calls and clone size; D and trimming were determined from the DNA. The sample contains fewer than 300,000 clones, around 87% of which appear only once. This record comes from a study of blood T cell repertoires in COVID-19. Trimming cost V 5 bases and J 4 bases; bases outside gene matches: 7. Germline CDR1 reads LNHDA; CDR2 reads SQIVND (reference sequence). The CDR3 contains 17 residues.

This clonotype originated in a woman aged 50 to 60 with acute or convalescent COVID-19. The J gene is TRBJ2-1, the V gene TRBV19; TRBD2 aligns across 14 bases. The sample taken for sequencing was peripheral blood. CDR3 DNA sequence: TGTGCCAGTAGTTCCCGGAGACTAGCGGGAGGGTACAATGAGCAGTTCTTC. Its protein product is CASSSRRLAGGYNEQFF.